This paragraph reports one T cell receptor (beta chain). Germline V gene data show CDR1 as LGHDT and CDR2 as YNNKEL (reference sequence). V lost 7 bases to trimming and J lost 2 bases; unmatched junction nucleotides: 8. This CDR3 has 16 residues. This record comes from a study of blood T cell repertoires in COVID-19. Sequencing used immunoSEQ multiplex PCR; TCRdb keeps in-frame clones, though not all of them. The sample has approximately 390,000 clones, around 90% seen once. Participants reported their clinical history, and cohort assignment relied on those reports. This TCR came from a woman between 35 and 50 years old with acute COVID-19. What was sequenced was PBMCs or T cells enriched from blood (not recorded which). V usage is TRBV3-1 (or the pseudogene TRBV3-2) and J usage is TRBJ2-3; 11 nucleotides agree with TRBD2. The CDR3 DNA sequence: TGTGCCAGCACACTAGCGGGGGCCCAAGACACAGATACGCAGTATTTT. Its translation: CASTLAGAQDTDTQYF.